Shown below are 25 T cell receptor beta chains from a single sample sequenced in a study of T cell repertoires in cytomegalovirus infection. TCRdb independently ran MiXCR on the reads; one entry per CDR3 protein. This table holds roughly 990,000 distinct CDR3 sequences, roughly 31% found once. No antigen has been assigned to these receptors. The input for sequencing was cultured CD8+ T cells from PBMCs, taken from culture after CMV antigen stimulation. These TCRs come from a human donor in good health (CMV status not recorded). Some clones in this sample may be carry-over from other donors' samples.

J is TRBJ2-7 and V is TRBV19; 8 bases match TRBD1. CDR3 length equals 14 residues. Unmatched junction bases numbered 6, after V lost 6 bases and J lost 2 bases. Per germline, CDR1 LNHDA and CDR2 SQIVND (reference sequence). CDR3 nucleotides: TGTGCCAGTAGATCCGGGACAGGCGCCTACGAGCAGTACTTC. Translating it yields CASRSGTGAYEQYF.

The sample holds a few counts of this clonotype. CDR3 region: CASSADHSLETQYF. CDR3 DNA sequence: TGTGCCAGCAGCGCCGACCACTCTTTGGAGACCCAGTACTTC. V usage is TRBV7-9 and J usage is TRBJ2-5; D call uncertain. CDR3 size: 14 residues. Germline V gene sequence: CDR1 SEHNR, CDR2 FQNEAQ (reference sequence). V dropped 5 bases and J dropped 5 bases, with 15 bases sitting between them.

This chain connects TRBV6-5 to TRBJ1-2; D ambiguous. The CDR3 contains 15 residues. Germline values: CDR1 MNHEY, CDR2 SVGAGI. Trimming cost V 0 bases and J 0 bases, with 8 bases left between them. This chain's CDR3 is CASSYSSSTNYGYTF. CDR3 nucleotides: TGTGCCAGCAGTTACTCTTCCAGCACTAACTATGGCTACACCTTC.

This clonotype was counted ten times or more. This chain links TRBV7-2 with TRBJ2-1; TRBD2 agrees at 10 bases. CDR3 length: 15 amino acids. Germline V gene sequence: CDR1 SGHTA, CDR2 FQGNSA. J lost 8 bases, V lost 4 bases, and 8 bases had no gene match. For the CDR3, the DNA is TGTGCCAGCAGCTCGACTAGCGGGCTGGGGGATGAGCAGTTCTTC. Amino acid sequence: CASSSTSGLGDEQFF.

This clonotype was recorded a few times. The V call is TRBV28, the J call TRBJ2-7; a possible D gene is TRBD1 (5 bases). Trimming took off 2 bases at V and 7 bases at J, with 12 bases between the two ends. Germline V gene data show CDR1 as MDHEN and CDR2 as SYDVKM. CDR3 length: 13 amino acids. The CDR3 loop is CASSLGAFREQYV. CDR3 DNA sequence: TGTGCCAGCAGTTTAGGGGCCTTTCGGGAGCAGTACGTC.

This clonotype has more than one count but fewer than ten. The chain carries TRBV10-3 and TRBJ1-1; no clear D. The CDR3 runs to 12 residues. Trimming took off 11 bases at V and 6 bases at J, with 16 bases between the two ends. The germline V gene encodes CDR1 ENHRY and CDR2 SYGVKD. The CDR3 DNA reads as TGTGCCTACGGATCAGATCGTTCTGAAGCTTTCTTT. It translates to CAYGSDRSEAFF.

J is TRBJ1-5 and V is TRBV28; a weak D match, TRBD1 (5 bases). CDR1 and CDR2 from the germline V gene are MDHEN and SYDVKM. The CDR3 is 14 amino acids. Deletions cut 4 bases from V and 5 bases from J, with 12 bases between. CDR3 residues: CASSSGFVDQPQHF. CDR3 in DNA: TGTGCCAGCAGTTCAGGGTTTGTGGATCAGCCCCAGCATTTT.

This clonotype was seen once. A junction end diverges from the germline sequence, so it may reflect a read error. The chain is built from TRBV7-6 and TRBJ1-2; possible D gene TRBD1, 5 bases. The CDR3 is 14 residues long. Germline V gene data show CDR1 as SGHVS and CDR2 as FNYEAQ. Written as DNA, the CDR3 is TGTACCAGCAGCTTAAACGCAGGGTCCTATGGCTACACCTTC. This codes for CTSSLNAGSYGYTF.

In this sample, this clonotype turned up a few times. The chain joins TRBV13 to TRBJ2-7, with D perhaps assigned TRBD1 or TRBD2 (5 bases each). V gave up 5 bases and J gave up 7 bases, with 12 bases separating them. Germline V lookup: CDR1 PRHDT, CDR2 FYEKMQ (reference sequence). This CDR3 region has 12 residues. The CDR3 DNA reads as TGTGCCAGCAGCCAGGGCCGAGGGGAGCAGTACGTC. Translation: CASSQGRGEQYV.

This clonotype was picked up many times. The rearrangement uses TRBV7-2 and TRBJ2-3; 14 bases line up with TRBD2. The junction had 11 bases not matched to a gene; V was cut back by 8 bases and J by 10 bases. This CDR3 is built from 15 residues. Germline lookup yields CDR1 SGHTA and CDR2 FQGNSA. CDR3 sequence: CASGFGTSGGVPQYF. The CDR3 coding sequence is TGTGCCAGCGGGTTCGGGACTAGCGGGGGCGTTCCGCAGTATTTT.

This chain joins TRBV11-3 and TRBJ2-7, with TRBD1 matching 8 bases. V was pared by 5 bases and J by 5 bases, with 11 bases of the junction left unmatched. The CDR3 contains 15 residues. Germline V CDR1 and CDR2: SGHNT, YENEEA. The DNA for the CDR3 is TGTGCCAGCAGCGAATCCGGGACAGGCATCCACGAGCAGTACTTC. Translation gives CASSESGTGIHEQYF. Drawing the rest from reference TRBV11-3 and TRBJ2-7, the complete variable domain is EAGVVQSPRYKIIEKKQPVAFWCNPISGHNTLYWYLQNLGQGPELLIRYENEEAVDDSQLPKDRFSAERLKGVDSTLKIQPAELGDSAVYLCASSESGTGIHEQYFGPGTRLTVT.

The chain joins TRBV10-1 to TRBJ2-5, with D hard to call. V was shortened by 6 bases and J by 0 bases, with 8 bases between the two germline ends. CDR3 length: 13 residues. CDR1 is WNHNN and CDR2 is SYGVQD in the germline V gene (reference sequence). CDR3 nucleotides: TGCGCCAGCAGGTTCCGGGACCAAGAGACCCAGTACTTC. This encodes CASRFRDQETQYF.

The chain uses TRBV4-1 and TRBJ1-1, with D possibly TRBD1 on 5 matching bases. The V gene lost 0 bases and the J gene lost 4 bases, with 12 bases spanning the gap. There are 15 residues in the CDR3. The germline CDR1 and CDR2 sequences are MGHRA and YSYEKL. CDR3 bases: TGCGCCAGCAGCCAAGAACCCCGCGGGGGCACTGAAGCTTTCTTT. Translating it yields CASSQEPRGGTEAFF.

This clonotype was seen only a few times. The chain has TRBV19 and TRBJ2-1; D remains unclear. Germline CDR1 is LNHDA and CDR2 is SQIVND (reference sequence). The germline V and J ends were trimmed by 5 bases and 3 bases, with 17 bases remaining between them. The CDR3 extends over 16 amino acids. For the CDR3, the DNA is TGTGCCAGTAGTCGGGCCCCAGGATCGTTCTACAATGAGCAGTTCTTC. This gives the protein CASSRAPGSFYNEQFF. Full variable domain (missing parts from reference TRBV19 and TRBJ2-1): DGGITQSPKYLFRKEGQNVTLSCEQNLNHDAMYWYRQDPGQGLRLIYYSQIVNDFQKGDIAEGYSVSREKKESFPLTVTSAQKNPTAFYLCASSRAPGSFYNEQFFGPGTRLTVL.

This clonotype was found a few times. The V and J genes are TRBV12-3 or TRBV12-4 and TRBJ2-3, with unresolved D. The V and J ends lost 3 bases and 0 bases respectively, with 10 bases between them. The CDR3 length is 15 residues. CDR3: CASSLVTTSTDTQYF. Written as DNA, the CDR3 is TGTGCCAGCAGTTTGGTTACCACTAGCACAGATACGCAGTATTTT.

This clonotype has more than one count but fewer than ten. The chain employs TRBV27 and TRBJ2-1; the D gene is possibly TRBD2 (5 bases). V was pared by 5 bases and J by 7 bases, with 18 bases between. Germline assignment: CDR1 MNHEY and CDR2 SMNVEV (reference sequence). The CDR3 is 15 amino acids. Written as DNA, the CDR3 is TGTGCCAGCAGTCCAAGGAGGCGCAACCAGAATGAGCAGTTCTTC. Residues: CASSPRRRNQNEQFF.

This clonotype was counted many times. The CDR3 coding sequence is TGTGCCAGCAGCTTAGTGGGGCCGAACAATGAGCAGTTCTTC. This translates into CASSLVGPNNEQFF. The J gene is TRBJ2-1, the V gene TRBV7-2; TRBD1 is a possible D gene (5 bases). The germline V gene encodes CDR1 SGHTA and CDR2 FQGNSA. The germline V and J ends were trimmed by 1 base and 5 bases, with 9 bases remaining between them. CDR3 size: 14 residues.

This sequence joins TRBV6-1 and TRBJ2-5; 9 bases are a match to TRBD1. The length of the CDR3 is 15 residues. Per the germline V gene, CDR1 is MNHNS and CDR2 is SASEGT. V dropped 6 bases and J dropped 5; count of bases not matched to a gene: 10. CDR3 nucleotide sequence: TGTGCCAGCAGCCCTTACGGACAGGGGACGGAGACCCAGTACTTC. Amino acid sequence: CASSPYGQGTETQYF.

The chain couples TRBV11-2 to TRBJ2-7; TRBD1 is a possible D gene (6 bases). This CDR3 spans 13 amino acids. Germline CDR1 is SGHAT and CDR2 is FQNNGV. V lost 4 bases, J lost 2 bases, and 9 bases lay in between. Here the CDR3 reads CASSSWDTYEQYV. The CDR3 DNA reads TGTGCCAGCAGCTCCTGGGACACCTACGAGCAGTACGTC.

The genes are TRBV6-1 and TRBJ1-5; D remains unclear. CDR1 MNHNS and CDR2 SASEGT come from the germline V gene. This CDR3 is built from 13 residues. V lost 5 bases and J 7 bases, leaving 12 bases between the germline ends. The CDR3 sequence: CASSLTGTQPQHF. The CDR3 DNA follows: TGTGCCAGCAGTTTAACGGGTACCCAGCCCCAGCATTTT.

This sequence joins TRBV29-1 and TRBJ2-7; D possibly uses TRBD1 or TRBD2 (5 bases each). The germline V and J ends were trimmed by 4 bases and 0 bases, with 31 bases remaining between them. CDR1 is SQVTM, CDR2 ANQGSEA, per germline. This CDR3 contains 20 residues. The CDR3 bases are TGCAGCGTTGGAGGGCTTGAGGTTCCGGGCCTCCGAACAGGCTCCTACGAGCAGTACTTC. It translates to CSVGGLEVPGLRTGSYEQYF.

V is TRBV29-1 and J is TRBJ2-7; 9 nucleotides match TRBD1. The germline V gene has CDR1 SQVTM and CDR2 ANQGSEA. J gave up 5 bases and V 2 bases, and 1 base lay outside the gene matches. The CDR3 sequence is 12 residues long. The CDR3 spells CSVERTGDEQYF. CDR3 DNA sequence: TGCAGCGTTGAAAGGACAGGGGACGAGCAGTACTTC.

V gene TRBV12-3 or TRBV12-4 combines with J gene TRBJ2-7; either TRBD1 or TRBD2 may fit D (5 bases each). Trimming cost V 5 bases and J 6 bases, with 11 bases left between them. There are 12 residues in the CDR3. CDR3 bases: TGTGCCAGCAGTCCAGGGACGCTCGAGCAGTACTTC. Protein sequence: CASSPGTLEQYF.

This clonotype was counted between two and nine times. The chain has TRBV7-9 and TRBJ1-2; D is undetermined. There are 11 residues in the CDR3. Germline V gives CDR1 SEHNR, CDR2 FQNEAQ (reference sequence). Trimming stripped 7 bases from V and 7 bases from J, with 10 bases between. The CDR3 DNA sequence: TGTGCCAGCACCTGGGGAACTGGCTACACCTTC. This gives the protein CASTWGTGYTF.

The sample holds a few counts of this clonotype. This chain connects TRBV11-2 to TRBJ2-1; TRBD2 matches at 10 bases. Unmatched junction bases numbered 15, after V lost 2 bases and J lost 2 bases. Germline V lookup: CDR1 SGHAT, CDR2 FQNNGV. CDR3 size: 20 residues. The chain's CDR3 is CASSLRPPLYTSGAYNEQFF. CDR3 DNA sequence: TGTGCCAGCAGCTTAAGGCCCCCACTCTACACTAGCGGGGCCTACAATGAGCAGTTCTTC.